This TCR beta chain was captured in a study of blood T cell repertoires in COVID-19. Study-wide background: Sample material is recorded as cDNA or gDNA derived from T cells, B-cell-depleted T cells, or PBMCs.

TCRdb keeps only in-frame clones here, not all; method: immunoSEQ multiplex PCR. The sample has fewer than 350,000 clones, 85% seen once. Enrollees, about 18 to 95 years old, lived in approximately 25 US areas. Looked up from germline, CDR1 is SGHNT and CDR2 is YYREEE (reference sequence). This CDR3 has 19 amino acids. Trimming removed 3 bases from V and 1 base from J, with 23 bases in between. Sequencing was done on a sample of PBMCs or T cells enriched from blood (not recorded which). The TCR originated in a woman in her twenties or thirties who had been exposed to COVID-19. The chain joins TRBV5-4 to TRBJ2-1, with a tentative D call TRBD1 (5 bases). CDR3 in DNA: TGTGCCAGCAGCTCAGGGTTTTGGGAATTGGTGGAATCCTACAATGAGCAGTTCTTC. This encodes CASSSGFWELVESYNEQFF.